This passage covers 22 T cell receptor beta chains from one sample sequenced in a study of blood T cells in healthy people across ages. Then a second PCR, running about 6 to 12 cycles, was carried out with a sample-barcoded 5' primer and a J-beta primer mix. TCRdb recomputed calls from the 5' RACE reads with MiXCR, one row per CDR3 protein. This table has about 970,000 distinct CDR3 sequences, roughly 47% appearing once. Source material: blood. The receptor source for this set is a woman aged 60-75 years in good health.

This clonotype appeared many times. The gene calls are TRBV6-5 and TRBJ1-2; the match to TRBD1 covers 10 bases. Unmatched junction bases numbered 8, after V lost 6 bases and J lost 4 bases. The CDR3 runs to 15 residues. Germline CDR1 is MNHEY and CDR2 is SVGAGI. CDR3 residues: CASRSTGGAGYGYTF. As DNA, the CDR3 is TGTGCCAGCAGGTCGACAGGGGGCGCGGGCTATGGCTACACCTTC.

The sample holds a few counts of this clonotype. The rearrangement joins TRBV12-3 or TRBV12-4 to TRBJ2-1; 10 bases agree with TRBD1. This CDR3 is 15 amino acids long. Germline trimming cut 5 bases from V and 7 bases from J; bases unmatched to any gene: 8. CDR3 residues: CASSLGQGRKNEQFF. The CDR3, as DNA: TGTGCCAGCAGTCTGGGACAGGGGCGGAAGAATGAGCAGTTCTTC.

Concerning this clonotype itself: The junction shows a germline mismatch at one end, possibly a read error. The rearrangement links TRBV15 to TRBJ2-3; D gene unclear. Per the germline V gene, CDR1 is LNHNV and CDR2 is YYDKDF (reference sequence). This CDR3 is built from 18 residues. The CDR3, as DNA: TGTGCCACCAGCAGAGATCGAGTCCAGGATCCCAGAGAGAGAACGCTGTATTTT. The encoded protein is CATSRDRVQDPRERTLYF.

The genes are TRBV5-1 and TRBJ2-1, with 8 bases identical to TRBD2. The V gene's germline CDR1 is SGHRS and CDR2 YFSETQ. This CDR3 spans 14 amino acids. V dropped 4 bases and J dropped 5; count of bases not matched to a gene: 5. CDR3 protein: CASSTGGADNEQFF. CDR3 coding DNA: TGCGCCAGCAGCACCGGGGGGGCTGACAATGAGCAGTTCTTC.

The rearrangement uses TRBV20-1 and TRBJ2-7; TRBD2 matches at 9 bases. This CDR3 spans 13 amino acids. Trimming cost V 5 bases and J 4 bases; bases outside gene matches: 6. The germline gives CDR1 DFQATT, CDR2 SNEGSKA (reference sequence). The CDR3 DNA reads as TGCAGTGCTTTCAGGACTAGCGCGTACGAGCAGTACTTC. As protein: CSAFRTSAYEQYF.

This clonotype appeared a few times. The chain links TRBV7-6 to TRBJ2-3; 7 nucleotides match TRBD2. The length of the CDR3 is 15 residues. V lost 0 bases to trimming and J lost 0 bases; unmatched junction nucleotides: 0. In germline, CDR1 is SGHVS, CDR2 FNYEAQ. CDR3 coding DNA: TGTGCCAGCAGCTTAGCGACTAGCAGCACAGATACGCAGTATTTT. It specifies CASSLATSSTDTQYF. Supplemented by reference TRBV7-6 and TRBJ2-3, the full variable domain reads GAGVSQSPRYKVTKRGQDVALRCDPISGHVSLYWYRQALGQGPEFLTYFNYEAQQDKSGLPNDRFSAERPEGSISTLTIQRTEQRDSAMYRCASSLATSSTDTQYFGPGTRLTVL.

Ten or more counts support this clonotype. The J gene is TRBJ2-3, the V gene TRBV4-1, with D tentatively TRBD2 (7 bases). Germline V gives CDR1 MGHRA, CDR2 YSYEKL. CDR3 length: 16 residues. V dropped 3 bases and J dropped 0 bases, with 13 bases sitting between them. The CDR3 bases are TGCGCCAGCAGCCAGGGGGGGCTGGCTAGCACAGATACGCAGTATTTT. This codes for CASSQGGLASTDTQYF.

The chain joins TRBV28 to TRBJ1-5; D unresolved. Germline lookup yields CDR1 MDHEN and CDR2 SYDVKM. This CDR3 region has 13 residues. V was pared by 6 bases and J by 6 bases, with 12 bases between. The CDR3 DNA reads TGTGCCAGCAGGGACGTTGGGGTTCAGCCCCAGCATTTT. Amino acids: CASRDVGVQPQHF. Looking up the rest from reference TRBV28 and TRBJ1-5 gives the full variable domain: DVKVTQSSRYLVKRTGEKVFLECVQDMDHENMFWYRQDPGLGLRLIYFSYDVKMKEKGDIPEGYSVSREKKERFSLILESASTNQTSMYLCASRDVGVQPQHFGDGTRLSIL.

The V gene is TRBV28, the J gene TRBJ2-6, with D perhaps TRBD2 (6 bases). V lost 6 bases to trimming and J lost 4 bases, with 25 bases between them. CDR1 MDHEN and CDR2 SYDVKM come from the germline V gene. This CDR3 has 19 amino acids. The CDR3 spells CASSLLLTGAREGANVLTF. DNA of the CDR3: TGTGCCAGCAGCCTACTCCTAACGGGAGCCCGGGAAGGGGCCAACGTCCTGACTTTC.

This sequence joins TRBV14 and TRBJ1-5, with unresolved D. The CDR3 covers 12 residues. Trimming took 11 bases from V and 3 from J, leaving 11 bases between them. Germline V gene sequence: CDR1 SGHDN, CDR2 FVKESK. The CDR3 DNA reads as TGTGCCGGTACCGGTATCAATCAGCCCCAGCATTTT. It codes for CAGTGINQPQHF.

This clonotype was counted between two and nine times. The V and J genes are TRBV29-1 and TRBJ2-2; a weak D match, TRBD2 (6 bases). The germline CDR1 and CDR2 sequences are SQVTM and ANQGSEA. V shed 5 bases and J shed 7 bases, with 14 bases lying between them. This CDR3 comprises 13 residues. DNA for the CDR3: TGCAGCGTTCGGGACTCTAATCGCGGGGAGCTGTTTTTT. Translation gives CSVRDSNRGELFF.

This clonotype was found many times. The chain recombines TRBV21-1 with TRBJ2-3. TRBV21-1 is tagged as a pseudogene. The CDR3 is 10 amino acids. The CDR3 is CASSTDTQYF. The CDR3 DNA sequence: TGTGCCAGCAGCACAGATACGCAGTATTTT.

This chain uses TRBV27 with TRBJ2-1; TRBD2 aligns across 8 bases. V lost 7 bases and J lost 6; bases outside the gene matches: 8. Germline V gene lookup returns CDR1 MNHEY and CDR2 SMNVEV (reference sequence). This CDR3 is 14 amino acids long. DNA of the CDR3: TGTGCCAGCACCCCCGGGACTAGGACCAATGAGCAGTTCTTC. The encoded protein is CASTPGTRTNEQFF.

CDR3 nucleotide sequence: TGTGCCAGCAGTTTAGCGGGGACAGCGGCCACCTTC. Translation: CASSLAGTAATF. This sequence joins TRBV12-3 or TRBV12-4 and TRBJ1-2; 7 nucleotides match TRBD1. Trimming at V came to 0 bases and at J to 13 bases, leaving 5 bases not matched to a gene. This CDR3 region has 12 residues.

The chain recombines TRBV12-3 or TRBV12-4 with TRBJ1-1; D is perhaps TRBD1 (6 bases). The CDR3 contains 14 residues. Deletions cut 5 bases from V and 10 bases from J, with 20 bases between. CDR3 bases: TGTGCCAGCAGTGATGGACAGCTCGCCCGGGGAGCTTTCTTT. This translates into CASSDGQLARGAFF.

This chain uses TRBV29-1 with TRBJ2-1; D gene uncertain. The CDR3 sequence is 16 residues long. Trimming pared 4 bases from V and 5 bases from J, leaving 21 bases between. Germline CDR1 and CDR2: SQVTM and ANQGSEA. The CDR3 spells CSVVWLTDPRHNEQFF. In DNA, the CDR3 is TGCAGCGTTGTCTGGCTTACTGACCCCCGACACAATGAGCAGTTCTTC.

A note on this clonotype: The CDR3 does not close with the conserved phenylalanine or tryptophan, likely indicating a read error. The CDR3 DNA reads TGTGCCAGCACGGAACAGGCTCATCAGCCCCAGCATTCT. Protein: CASTEQAHQPQHS. J is TRBJ1-5 and V is TRBV12-3 or TRBV12-4; D possibly corresponds to TRBD1 (5 bases). This CDR3 region has 13 residues. V was shortened by 7 bases and J by 5 bases, with 12 bases between the two germline ends.

This clonotype was counted a few times. V gene TRBV6-5 combines with J gene TRBJ1-1; no definite D call. Germline values: CDR1 MNHEY, CDR2 SVGAGI. The CDR3 covers 12 residues. Trimming took 6 bases from V and 1 from J, leaving 6 bases between them. The CDR3 reads CASRAGNTEAFF. In DNA, the CDR3 is TGTGCCAGCAGAGCGGGGAACACTGAAGCTTTCTTT.

The V gene is TRBV15, the J gene TRBJ2-3, with D unresolved. Trimming left V 8 bases short and J 1 base short, with 10 bases between. The germline CDR1 and CDR2 sequences are LNHNV and YYDKDF (reference sequence). The CDR3 has 13 amino acids. In DNA, the CDR3 is TGTGCCACCCAGATTTTTGGCACAGATACGCAGTATTTT. This encodes CATQIFGTDTQYF.

This clonotype was counted only a few times. The chain uses TRBV7-2 and TRBJ2-3; 7 bases align to TRBD2. V shed 5 bases and J 3 bases; nucleotides not matched to a gene: 11. Germline CDR1 SGHTA, CDR2 FQGNSA. This CDR3 is built from 16 residues. The CDR3 region is CASSTGLLVVTDTQYF. The CDR3 DNA reads as TGTGCCAGCAGCACGGGACTATTGGTCGTGACAGATACGCAGTATTTT.

The rearrangement uses TRBV19 and TRBJ2-7; D possibly corresponds to TRBD2 (6 bases). The CDR3 is made up of 14 amino acids. V was trimmed by 5 bases and J by 1 base, leaving 12 bases between them. Per germline, CDR1 LNHDA and CDR2 SQIVND (reference sequence). The CDR3 protein is CASSELRGSYEQYF. CDR3 DNA sequence: TGTGCCAGTAGTGAGCTTCGGGGGTCCTACGAGCAGTACTTC.

V usage is TRBV29-1 and J usage is TRBJ1-2; a possible D gene is TRBD1 (5 bases). Germline CDR1 SQVTM, CDR2 ANQGSEA. The CDR3 runs 11 residues. Between the trimmed V and J ends, which lost 6 bases and 9 bases, there was a span of 14 bases. CDR3 loop: CSVREGTRYTF. The CDR3, as DNA: TGCAGCGTGCGGGAGGGGACTCGCTACACCTTC.